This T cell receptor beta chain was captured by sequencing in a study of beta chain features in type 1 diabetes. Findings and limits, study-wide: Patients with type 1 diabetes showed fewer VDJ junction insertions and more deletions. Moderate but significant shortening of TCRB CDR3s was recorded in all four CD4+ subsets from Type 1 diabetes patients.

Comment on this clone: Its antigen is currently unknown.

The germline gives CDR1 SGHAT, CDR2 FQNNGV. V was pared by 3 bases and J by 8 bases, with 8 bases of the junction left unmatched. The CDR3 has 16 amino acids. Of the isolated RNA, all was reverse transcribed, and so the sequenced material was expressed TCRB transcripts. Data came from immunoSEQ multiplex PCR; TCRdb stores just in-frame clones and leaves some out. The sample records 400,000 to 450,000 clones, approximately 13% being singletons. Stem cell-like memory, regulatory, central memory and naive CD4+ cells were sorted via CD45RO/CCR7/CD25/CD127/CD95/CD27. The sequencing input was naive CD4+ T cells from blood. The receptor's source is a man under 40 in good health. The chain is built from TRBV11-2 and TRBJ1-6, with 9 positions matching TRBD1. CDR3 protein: CASSLAGTGKYSPLHF. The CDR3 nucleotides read TGTGCCAGCAGCTTGGCCGGGACAGGGAAGTATTCACCCCTCCACTTT.